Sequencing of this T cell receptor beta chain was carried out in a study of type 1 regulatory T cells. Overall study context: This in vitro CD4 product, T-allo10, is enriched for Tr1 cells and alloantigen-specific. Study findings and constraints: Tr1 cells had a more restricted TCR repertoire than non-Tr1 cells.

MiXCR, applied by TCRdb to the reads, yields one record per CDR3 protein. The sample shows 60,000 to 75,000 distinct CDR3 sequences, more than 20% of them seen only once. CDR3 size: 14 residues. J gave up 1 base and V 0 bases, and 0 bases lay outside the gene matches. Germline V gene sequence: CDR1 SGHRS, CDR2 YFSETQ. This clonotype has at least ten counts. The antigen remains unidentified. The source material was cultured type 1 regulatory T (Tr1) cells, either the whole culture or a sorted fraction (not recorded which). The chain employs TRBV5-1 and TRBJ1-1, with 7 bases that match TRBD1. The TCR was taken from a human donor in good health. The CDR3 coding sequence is TGCGCCAGCAGCTTGGAGGGGGCGAACACTGAAGCTTTCTTT. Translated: CASSLEGANTEAFF.